This T cell receptor (beta chain) originates from a study of OX40 agonist ivuxolimab in advanced cancers. Background on the study: Given to patients was ivuxolimab, an agonistic anti-OX40 (CD134) antibody. Study observations and caveats: Clonal expansion was seen in CD4+ and CD8+ blood T cells by week 6 at 0.1 to 3.0 mg/kg. Relative to CD4+, CD8+ T cells held more expanded clones on average. Low normalized clonal expansion also occurred in some nonresponding patients.

About this clone: Its antigen is unidentified.

TCRdb keeps only in-frame clones here, not all; method: immunoSEQ multiplex PCR. The sample lists more than 75,000 clones, 70% to 90% seen once, with over 4.5% in the top ten. In germline, CDR1 is LNHNV, CDR2 YYDKDF (reference sequence). The CDR3 covers 15 residues. Trimming removed 1 base at V and 0 bases at J, with 7 bases between. The receptor's source is an adult with an advanced solid tumor such as melanoma, head and neck, liver or kidney cancer. The V gene is TRBV15, the J gene TRBJ1-3; D remains unclear. The sample in question was CD4+ or CD8+ T cells sorted from blood, obtained in a trial of the OX40 agonist ivuxolimab. The CDR3 reads CATSRAAFSGNTIYF. The CDR3 DNA reads TGTGCCACCAGCAGAGCGGCTTTCTCTGGAAACACCATATATTTT.